Sequencing of this TCR beta chain was carried out in a study of CD8+ T cells in alopecia areata listed by TCRdb under 2018. Regarding the complete study: Treated patients were enrolled in an open-label pilot trial of oral tofacitinib at 5 to 10 mg twice daily for moderate-to-severe alopecia areata. Tofacitinib was given for 6 to 18 months, followed by 6 months of follow-up off drug to assess delayed response and recurrence. The study used high-throughput TCRbeta sequencing to examine T cell clonal expansion in alopecia areata, in both the C3H/HeJ mouse model and human patients. In humans, TCRbeta sequencing was performed on scalp tissue and on sorted CD4+ and CD8+ peripheral blood T cells from healthy controls and from patients with patchy or totalis/universalis alopecia areata. Biopsies were taken from tofacitinib-treated patients at baseline and at 4 and 24 weeks of treatment, and a later scalp biopsy was taken in several of the tofacitinib-treated patients. Scalp clonality was compared across normal scalp (n=4), patchy alopecia areata scalp (n=8), and alopecia totalis/universalis scalp (n=8). RNA came from the PAXgene miRNA kit for fixed scalp, the miRNeasy kit for PBMCs, and the RNeasy kit for mouse skin. TCRbeta CDR3 regions were amplified by immunoSEQ multiplex PCR using 35 Vbeta forward and 13 Jbeta reverse primers.

A remark on this clone: The antigen it recognizes is unknown. The sample holds no much larger clone one base away, and base qualities are not on file.

CDR1 and CDR2, looked up from the germline V gene, are SGDLS and YYNGEE. For this chain, trimming is 0 bases at the V end and 1 base at the J end, and the number of junction bases without a gene match is 14. From cysteine to phenylalanine, the CDR3 is 19 amino acids long. Of the read, only the CDR3 DNA is kept; its 57 bases are in frame from base 1. Reading the label with the study, this specimen's time point is: baseline before oral tofacitinib. Lesional scalp punch biopsies and peripheral blood were collected from alopecia areata patients. PBMCs were isolated by density centrifugation and stained for CD3, CD4 and CD8, and CD4+ and CD8+ T cells were sorted on a FACSAria. The library was prepared using the immunoSEQ multiplex PCR assay. For TCR sequencing, RNA was extracted from every sample and reverse transcribed into cDNA to serve as template. First-strand cDNA was synthesized with SuperScript III using a 2:1 mix of oligo-dT and random hexamers. Amplification bias was assessed with a synthetic immune receptor repertoire, and residual bias was removed computationally. The authors processed their data as follows. After raw reads were preprocessed to remove errors, the CDR3 was defined following IMGT conventions as running from the conserved cysteine to phenylalanine. Clonality was calculated as 1 minus Shannon entropy normalized by log2 of the number of productive unique TCRs. Whether each scalp clone was CD4 or CD8 was inferred by checking scalp TCRbeta sequences against the CD4 and CD8 repertoires from sorted blood. TCRdb re-hosts the immuneACCESS table, in-frame sequences only. Its copies lack some clones; in the studies checked, an unresolved V gene accounts for under half of them, and the cause for the rest is not known. D and trimming come from the DNA, and the V and J calls and clone size come from that table. For this sample the table gives about 150,000 clones, of which 87% were detected only once. The biggest ten clones account for about 14% of the sample.

The investigation overall reported the following: Unlike mouse skin, which is dominated by gammadelta T cells, normal human skin has resident alphabeta T cells that are also sequenced, and this complicates analysis of the scalp TCR repertoire. Shared TCR sequences between patients were less evident than in mice, which may be partly attributable to HLA diversity in the patient population. Compared with normal scalp, lesional scalp, particularly in alopecia totalis/universalis, had higher clonality and more expanded CD8+ clones, which suggests antigenic drive.

The rearranged segments are TRBV9 and TRBJ2-3; 7 middle bases align to TRBD1. The sequence was obtained from a human donor with alopecia areata. The sequencing here drew on CD8+ T cells sorted from blood, taken at week 0. The nucleotide sequence is given as TGTGCCAGCAGCGTAGGCGAGGGGGCCAGGTTAGTAGGCACAGATACGCAGTATTTT. This gives the protein CASSVGEGARLVGTDTQYF.